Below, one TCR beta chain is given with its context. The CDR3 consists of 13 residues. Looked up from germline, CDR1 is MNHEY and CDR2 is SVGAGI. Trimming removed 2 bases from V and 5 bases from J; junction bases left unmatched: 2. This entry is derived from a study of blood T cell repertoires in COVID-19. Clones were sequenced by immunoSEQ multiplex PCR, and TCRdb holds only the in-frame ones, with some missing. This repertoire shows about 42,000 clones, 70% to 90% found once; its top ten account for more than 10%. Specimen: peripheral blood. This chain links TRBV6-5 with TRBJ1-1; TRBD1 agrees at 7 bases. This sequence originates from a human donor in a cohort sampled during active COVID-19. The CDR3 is CASSYRDRTEAFF. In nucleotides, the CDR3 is TGTGCCAGCAGTTACCGGGACAGAACTGAAGCTTTCTTT.